The present TCR beta chain was sequenced within a study of T cells after yellow fever vaccination. Concerning this clonotype: Antigen specificity is unknown.

The study, taken as a whole, reports: Weaker in magnitude, the secondary response showed a faster peak on day 5 versus 15.

The ends were cut back, 7 bases at V and 12 bases at J, with 21 bases in the middle. The CDR3 extends over 12 amino acids. Germline loops: CDR1 SQVTM, CDR2 ANQGSEA. TCRdb re-called the 5' RACE reads with MiXCR, one entry per CDR3 protein. The top ten hold 15% to 20% of the sample, which has 300,000 or so distinct CDR3 sequences, around 7% seen once. This sample comprised PBMCs, obtained 35 to 50 days after the first yellow fever vaccination. The rearrangement links TRBV29-1 to TRBJ1-1, with D perhaps TRBD1 (6 bases). The sequence was obtained from a man between 18 and 35 years old who received the YFV17D yellow fever vaccine. CDR3 bases: TGCAGCGGTGCGAGGGGGATCGGGTCGCCTTTCTTT. This gives the protein CSGARGIGSPFF.